The 26 T cell receptor beta chains given below trace back to one sample, sequenced in a study of T cell clones after liver transplantation. The protocol was immunoSEQ multiplex PCR, while the TCRdb copy is restricted to in-frame clones and leaves out a portion. The repertoire holds about 76,000 clones, with less than 85% as singletons. Sequencing was performed on CD4+ T cells from blood, taken at the 22-month timepoint. The receptor set was obtained from a human patient who received a liver transplant. A share of the T cells may be of graft donor origin.

V is TRBV9 and J is TRBJ2-7; D gene unclear. The CDR3 is 15 amino acids. Trimming cost V 0 bases and J 0 bases, with 10 bases left between them. Germline values: CDR1 SGDLS, CDR2 YYNGEE. The DNA for the CDR3 is TGTGCCAGCAGCGTAGGGGCCACACTCTCCTACGAGCAGTACTTC. As protein: CASSVGATLSYEQYF.

A single count supports this clone. The rearrangement links TRBV5-4 to TRBJ1-2, with 8 bases matching TRBD1. The germline V gene encodes CDR1 SGHNT and CDR2 YYREEE (reference sequence). Losses at the gene ends were 2 bases for V and 8 bases for J; bases not matched to a gene: 8. The CDR3 runs 14 residues. CDR3 in amino acids: CASSFYDRGSGYTF. The CDR3 bases are TGTGCCAGCAGCTTTTATGACAGGGGAAGCGGCTACACCTTC.

The V gene is TRBV7-6, the J gene TRBJ1-2; no clear D. Trimming removed 4 bases at V and 7 bases at J, with 22 bases between. The CDR3 spans 16 residues. Germline V gene sequence: CDR1 SGHVS, CDR2 FNYEAQ. The DNA for the CDR3 is TGTGCCAGCAGCTGGCTTGGTCAGGTCTTAAGGCCTGGCTACACCTTC. This encodes CASSWLGQVLRPGYTF.

CDR3 in DNA: TGTGCCAGCAGTTTAAGACAGTCGTACGAGCAGTACTTC. This encodes CASSLRQSYEQYF. V and J are TRBV28 and TRBJ2-7; the D gene is possibly TRBD1 (5 bases). This CDR3 comprises 13 residues. CDR1 MDHEN and CDR2 SYDVKM come from the germline V gene. The V and J ends lost 2 bases and 4 bases respectively, with 9 bases between them. Using reference TRBV28 and TRBJ2-7 for the parts outside the CDR3, the full variable domain is DVKVTQSSRYLVKRTGEKVFLECVQDMDHENMFWYRQDPGLGLRLIYFSYDVKMKEKGDIPEGYSVSREKKERFSLILESASTNQTSMYLCASSLRQSYEQYFGPGTRLTVT.

J is TRBJ2-1 and V is TRBV7-8; TRBD2 matches at 9 bases. The CDR3 loop spans 17 amino acids. Losses at the gene ends were 0 bases for V and 8 bases for J; bases not matched to a gene: 11. Germline V gives CDR1 SGHVS, CDR2 FQNEAQ. The CDR3 nucleotides read TGTGCCAGCAGCTTAGCGGTGGGGACTAGCCCTTCGGATGAGCAGTTCTTC. Translation gives CASSLAVGTSPSDEQFF.

The chain joins TRBV6-1 to TRBJ2-7; TRBD2 agrees at 7 bases. The CDR3 extends over 12 amino acids. CDR1 is MNHNS and CDR2 is SASEGT in the germline V gene. V lost 10 bases to trimming and J lost 4 bases; unmatched junction nucleotides: 7. Here the CDR3 reads CATKREFYEQYF. DNA of the CDR3: TGTGCCACCAAGCGGGAATTTTACGAGCAGTACTTC.

The rearrangement links TRBV7-2 to TRBJ1-6, with TRBD1 matching 9 bases. This CDR3 comprises 15 residues. Germline values: CDR1 SGHTA, CDR2 FQGNSA. Losses at the gene ends were 6 bases for V and 4 bases for J; bases not matched to a gene: 4. The CDR3 reads CASSIQGAYNSPLHF. The CDR3 coding sequence is TGTGCCAGCAGTATACAGGGGGCGTATAATTCACCCCTCCACTTT.

DNA for the CDR3: TGTGCCAGCGGCCAGCGCGGGGGTGGAAACACCATATATTTT. Amino acids: CASGQRGGGNTIYF. The chain uses TRBV6-1 and TRBJ1-3, with D perhaps matching TRBD1 (5 bases). Germline CDR1 reads MNHNS; CDR2 reads SASEGT. CDR3 length: 14 residues. V was pared by 8 bases and J by 3 bases, with 14 bases between.

V usage is TRBV28 and J usage is TRBJ2-1; the D gene could be TRBD1 or TRBD2 (5 bases each). The CDR3 is made up of 15 amino acids. Trimming pared 8 bases from V and 4 bases from J, leaving 18 bases between. Germline V lookup: CDR1 MDHEN, CDR2 SYDVKM. CDR3 in amino acids: CASVPLGTEYNEQFF. The DNA of the CDR3 is TGTGCCAGCGTTCCCCTCGGGACGGAATACAATGAGCAGTTCTTC.

The rearrangement links TRBV12-5 to TRBJ2-5; TRBD2 aligns across 8 bases. The CDR3 runs 14 residues. V shed 6 bases and J 4 bases; nucleotides not matched to a gene: 7. CDR1 and CDR2 from the germline V gene are LGHNT and FRNRAP. CDR3 coding DNA: TGTGCTAGTGGCCAAACTAGCGGAGGAGAGACCCAGTACTTC. Translation: CASGQTSGGETQYF.

The DNA for the CDR3 is TGCGCCAGCAGCCCCTTGGGCGGGGTGAACACTGAAGCTTTCTTT. Its protein is CASSPLGGVNTEAFF. The chain joins TRBV5-1 to TRBJ1-1; D is undetermined. V was clipped by 4 bases and J by 0 bases, with 13 bases between them. Germline CDR1 and CDR2: SGHRS and YFSETQ. This CDR3 spans 15 amino acids.

J is TRBJ1-1 and V is TRBV18; maybe TRBD1 (5 bases). CDR1 and CDR2 from the germline V gene are KGHSH and LQKENI. Trimming took 3 bases from V and 1 from J, leaving 12 bases between them. There are 15 residues in the CDR3. In DNA form, the CDR3 reads TGTGCCAGCTCACCGGCGGGGGGGAAGAACACTGAAGCTTTCTTT. Translating it yields CASSPAGGKNTEAFF.

This chain joins TRBV6-5 and TRBJ2-2; the D is unclear. CDR3 size: 13 residues. V was trimmed by 8 bases and J by 5 bases, leaving 12 bases between them. Germline CDR1 is MNHEY and CDR2 is SVGAGI. This CDR3 is CASRRSRTGELFF. CDR3 bases: TGTGCCAGCCGACGCTCTAGGACCGGGGAGCTGTTTTTT.

This clone has a single count. The rearrangement links TRBV5-4 to TRBJ2-5, with TRBD2 matching over 7 bases. Per the germline V gene, CDR1 is SGHNT and CDR2 is YYREEE (reference sequence). The length of the CDR3 is 14 residues. V trimming: 5 bases; J trimming: 1 base; junction bases outside the gene matches: 5. In DNA, the CDR3 is TGTGCCAGCAGACAAAGCGGGGCCCAAGAGACCCAGTACTTC. Translated, it gives CASRQSGAQETQYF.

The rearrangement links TRBV7-2 to TRBJ2-3; D is unclear. Germline lookup yields CDR1 SGHTA and CDR2 FQGNSA. V was cut by 1 base and J by 4 bases, with 15 bases left in between. This CDR3 comprises 16 residues. The CDR3 here is CASSLGIGNLPDTQYF. CDR3 bases: TGTGCCAGCAGCTTAGGAATTGGGAACCTTCCAGATACGCAGTATTTT.

A single count supports this clone. The rearrangement joins TRBV7-3 to TRBJ1-1; D possibly corresponds to TRBD1 (5 bases). V was clipped by 5 bases and J by 1 base, with 11 bases between them. Germline values: CDR1 SGHTA, CDR2 FQGTGA. This CDR3 is 14 amino acids long. CDR3 sequence (DNA): TGTGCCAGCAGCCCAGGGCTGGAGAACACTGAAGCTTTCTTT. It codes for CASSPGLENTEAFF.

The gene calls are TRBV30 and TRBJ2-3; D possibly corresponds to TRBD2 (5 bases). Germline V CDR1 and CDR2: GTSNPN, SVGIG (reference sequence). V was clipped by 0 bases and J by 8 bases, with 9 bases between them. The CDR3 length is 12 residues. CDR3 sequence reads: CAWSVLGSTQYF. Written as DNA, the CDR3 is TGTGCCTGGAGTGTATTGGGGAGTACGCAGTATTTT.

V usage is TRBV27 and J usage is TRBJ2-3, with D possibly being TRBD1 or TRBD2 (5 bases each). The CDR3 extends over 14 amino acids. Germline CDR1 and CDR2: MNHEY and SMNVEV (reference sequence). V gave up 6 bases and J gave up 2 bases, with 12 bases separating them. For the CDR3, the DNA is TGTGCCAGCAGACGAGAGGGGCCCACAGATACGCAGTATTTT. It specifies CASRREGPTDTQYF.

CDR3 DNA sequence: TGTGCCAGCAGACCGACAGGGGGCAAATACAATGAGCAGTTCTTC. This sequence encodes CASRPTGGKYNEQFF. This chain links TRBV28 with TRBJ2-1; TRBD1 aligns across 10 bases. Trimming removed 6 bases from V and 4 bases from J; junction bases left unmatched: 6. The CDR3 sequence is 15 residues long. Per germline, CDR1 MDHEN and CDR2 SYDVKM.

The rearrangement joins TRBV19 to TRBJ2-2; tentatively, D is TRBD1 or TRBD2 (6 bases each). This CDR3 is 14 amino acids long. Germline-derived CDR1 and CDR2 are LNHDA and SQIVND (reference sequence). V lost 8 bases to trimming and J lost 7 bases, with 17 bases between them. CDR3 nucleotides: TGTGCCAGTTGGATGAGGGGGGAAGTCGGGGAGCTGTTTTTT. Translating it yields CASWMRGEVGELFF.

This clone was recorded only once. CDR3 loop: CASSGRGDTQYF. CDR3 bases: TGTGCCAGCAGCGGAAGAGGGGATACGCAGTATTTT. The chain joins TRBV9 to TRBJ2-3, with D possibly matching TRBD2 (5 bases). CDR1 is SGDLS and CDR2 is YYNGEE in the germline V gene. The CDR3 contains 12 residues. Between the trimmed V and J ends, which lost 3 bases and 6 bases, there was a span of 8 bases.

The V gene is TRBV6-5, the J gene TRBJ2-1, with a possible D match to TRBD2 (6 bases). The CDR3 covers 11 residues. Germline assignment: CDR1 MNHEY and CDR2 SVGAGI. V gave up 0 bases and J gave up 15 bases, with 9 bases separating them. The CDR3 region is CASSYSGGWFF. The CDR3 DNA follows: TGTGCCAGCAGTTACTCGGGGGGTTGGTTCTTC.

V and J are TRBV7-2 and TRBJ2-6; D not resolved. The CDR3 is made up of 17 amino acids. V was shortened by 1 base and J by 0 bases, with 10 bases between the two germline ends. Per germline, CDR1 SGHTA and CDR2 FQGNSA. As DNA, the CDR3 is TGTGCCAGCAGCTTAGGACGGTTACGCTCTGGGGCCAACGTCCTGACTTTC. Translating gives CASSLGRLRSGANVLTF.

This chain joins TRBV4-3 and TRBJ1-1; D is ambiguous. Germline CDR1 reads LGHNA; CDR2 reads YSLEER. The CDR3 is 14 amino acids. The V and J ends lost 4 bases and 0 bases respectively, with 9 bases between them. The CDR3 sequence is CASSPRAVNTEAFF. DNA for the CDR3: TGCGCCAGCAGCCCCCGAGCGGTGAACACTGAAGCTTTCTTT.

The rearrangement links TRBV6-1 to TRBJ1-3; D call uncertain. CDR3 size: 14 residues. Trimming left V 2 bases short and J 9 bases short, with 14 bases between. Germline lookup yields CDR1 MNHNS and CDR2 SASEGT. As DNA, the CDR3 is TGTGCCAGCAGTGAAAAGGGCAGGTTGGGCACCATATATTTT. This sequence encodes CASSEKGRLGTIYF.

The CDR3 DNA reads TGTGCCAGCAGCCAAGAAAGAGCTCAGGGACTAGCGGGGTTGAACACCGGGGAGCTGTTTTTT. Protein sequence: CASSQERAQGLAGLNTGELFF. The chain employs TRBV4-2 and TRBJ2-2, with 13 bases lining up with TRBD2. V shed 0 bases and J 1 base; nucleotides not matched to a gene: 11. The CDR3 totals 21 residues. Per germline, CDR1 LGHNA and CDR2 YNFKEQ.